This entry lists 12 T cell receptor beta chains sequenced from one sample in a study of molecular identifiers for immune sequencing clone quantification. TCRdb called the PCR reads again in MiXCR, with one record for every CDR3 protein. In the table there are over 600,000 distinct CDR3 sequences, just under 20% of which are singletons. The sequencing input was naive CD8+ T cells from blood, with Jurkat cell RNA spiked in. Subset: FACS-sorted CD8+CD4-CCR7+CD45RA+ naive T cells. These TCRs come from a human donor in good health. Some libraries in this study had Jurkat cell RNA spiked in.

This clonotype was seen repeatedly, ten times or more. V usage is TRBV12-3 or TRBV12-4 and J usage is TRBJ1-5; TRBD1 aligns across 8 bases. This CDR3 is 14 amino acids long. The V gene end was trimmed by 5 bases and the J gene end by 4 bases; junction bases not matched to a gene: 4. The CDR3 bases are TGTGCCAGCAGTACAGGACAGGGAAATCAGCCCCAGCATTTT. It yields the protein CASSTGQGNQPQHF.

The genes are TRBV19 and TRBJ1-1; D is unresolved. Germline V gene data show CDR1 as LNHDA and CDR2 as SQIVND (reference sequence). CDR3 length equals 16 residues. V was clipped by 3 bases and J by 2 bases, with 16 bases between them. CDR3 DNA sequence: TGTGCCAGTAGTATCGCCAGTCGAGGGTTAAACACTGAAGCTTTCTTT. Encoded protein: CASSIASRGLNTEAFF.

The sample holds many counts of this clonotype. The V gene is TRBV4-2, the J gene TRBJ1-2; D possibly corresponds to TRBD1 (5 bases). V was trimmed by 0 bases and J by 5 bases, leaving 13 bases between them. CDR1 and CDR2 (germline): LGHNA, YNFKEQ. The CDR3 contains 15 residues. The DNA of the CDR3 is TGTGCCAGCAGCCAAGATCAGGGAACCCGGTATGGCTACACCTTC. This codes for CASSQDQGTRYGYTF.

V gene TRBV28 combines with J gene TRBJ2-7, with D unclear. Trimming pared 2 bases from V and 2 bases from J, leaving 10 bases between. CDR1 is MDHEN, CDR2 SYDVKM, per germline. The CDR3 is 14 amino acids. DNA of the CDR3: TGTGCCAGCAGTTTAAATCGGCACCCCTACGAGCAGTACTTC. Its protein product is CASSLNRHPYEQYF. Based on the CDR3 plus reference TRBV28 and TRBJ2-7, the full variable domain is DVKVTQSSRYLVKRTGEKVFLECVQDMDHENMFWYRQDPGLGLRLIYFSYDVKMKEKGDIPEGYSVSREKKERFSLILESASTNQTSMYLCASSLNRHPYEQYFGPGTRLTVT.

This clonotype showed up just a few times. The CDR3 sequence is CASSVFLAEQETQYF. The DNA for the CDR3 is TGTGCCAGCAGTGTTTTTCTAGCGGAACAAGAGACCCAGTACTTC. V and J are TRBV6-1 and TRBJ2-5; 7 bases agree with TRBD2. V was clipped by 4 bases and J by 2 bases; unmatched bases: 7. The CDR3 spans 15 residues. Germline V gene sequence: CDR1 MNHNS, CDR2 SASEGT.

In its sample, this clonotype was seen many times. The J gene is TRBJ2-7, the V gene TRBV20-1; D is undetermined. Trimming cost V 5 bases and J 2 bases, with 22 bases left between them. The CDR3 consists of 16 residues. Per the germline V gene, CDR1 is DFQATT and CDR2 is SNEGSKA (reference sequence). CDR3 protein: CSALGHNRRGTYEQYF. The CDR3 region has the DNA TGCAGTGCTCTGGGTCACAACCGCCGAGGCACCTACGAGCAGTACTTC.

The genes are TRBV29-1 and TRBJ2-7; 7 bases agree with TRBD1. Germline V gives CDR1 SQVTM, CDR2 ANQGSEA. This CDR3 has 15 amino acids. Losses at the gene ends were 0 bases for V and 0 bases for J; bases not matched to a gene: 5. The CDR3: CSVEEPGTVSYEQYF. In nucleotides, the CDR3 is TGCAGCGTTGAAGAGCCCGGGACAGTCTCCTACGAGCAGTACTTC.

This clonotype is a singleton in its sample. A much larger clone differs from this one at a single base, so this may be a read error. The CDR3 DNA is TGTGCCACCAGCAAGGACGGGGGTGCCACCGGGGAGCTGTTTTTT. It is translated as CATSKDGGATGELFF. This sequence joins TRBV15 and TRBJ2-2; D perhaps matches TRBD2 (6 bases). The germline V gene encodes CDR1 LNHNV and CDR2 YYDKDF (reference sequence). The CDR3 extends over 15 amino acids. V was trimmed by 4 bases and J by 4 bases, leaving 13 bases between them. The full variable domain, in which reference TRBV15 and TRBJ2-2 provide the parts outside the CDR3, is DAMVIQNPRYQVTQFGKPVTLSCSQTLNHNVMYWYQQKSSQAPKLLFHYYDKDFNNEADTPDNFQSRRPNTSFCFLDIRSPGLGDTAMYLCATSKDGGATGELFFGEGSRLTVL.

On this clonotype: One junction end does not reproduce the germline sequence, and a read error may be involved. The rearrangement uses TRBV5-3 and TRBJ2-1, with TRBD1 matching over 9 bases. TRBV5-3 is assigned to the ORF class and has an uncertain function. The CDR3 length is 14 residues. The CDR3 DNA reads TGTGCCGGAAGCACAGGGGGCGCCCACAATGAGCAGTTCTTC. Its translation is CAGSTGGAHNEQFF.

This clonotype was detected ten times or more. The J gene is TRBJ2-3, the V gene TRBV6-6; D is uncertain. This CDR3 comprises 13 residues. Germline loops: CDR1 MNHNY, CDR2 SVGAGI (reference sequence). Trimming stripped 6 bases from V and 0 bases from J, with 7 bases between. The CDR3: CASRHSSTDTQYF. The CDR3 coding sequence is TGTGCCAGCAGGCACTCTAGCACAGATACGCAGTATTTT.

V gene TRBV4-3 combines with J gene TRBJ2-2; 8 positions match TRBD1. The CDR3 sequence is 19 residues long. Germline trimming cut 0 bases from V and 5 bases from J; bases unmatched to any gene: 14. CDR1 is LGHNA and CDR2 is YSLEER in the germline V gene. CDR3 in DNA: TGCGCCAGCAGCCAAGACCCGGGAAAACAGGGGGGAGAAACCGGGGAGCTGTTTTTT. This gives the protein CASSQDPGKQGGETGELFF.

This clonotype was observed at least ten times. The junction shows a germline mismatch at one end, possibly a read error. V is TRBV20-1 and J is TRBJ2-4; D gene uncertain. The germline CDR1 and CDR2 sequences are DFQATT and SNEGSKA (reference sequence). CDR3 length: 15 residues. CDR3 region: CSARDGVGAKNIQYF. CDR3 DNA sequence: TGCAGTGCCAGAGATGGGGTTGGGGCCAAAAACATTCAGTACTTC.